A selection of T cell receptor beta chains follows, all from one sample in a study of CD8 T cells in ankylosing spondylitis. TCRdb re-called the 5' RACE reads with MiXCR, one entry per CDR3 protein. The table lists approximately 240,000 distinct CDR3 sequences, under 12% of them singletons. The sample was blood, either unsorted or a sorted T cell fraction (not recorded which). These receptors all stem from a male donor with ankylosing spondylitis or in good health (not recorded which). Each CDR3 is given with its conserved first and last residue. D genes are given only for firm matches. Clone sizes are given selectively: once, few, many, or a class where the clone is expanded.

D: -; J: TRBJ2-1; size: many; V: TRBV20-1; CDR3: CSAVRAESSYNEQFF; DNA: TGCAGTGCTGTCCGAGCGGAGAGCTCCTACAATGAGCAGTTCTTC
D: -; J: TRBJ2-5; size: few; V: TRBV19; CDR3: CASSSQSGTTYQETQYF; DNA: TGTGCCAGTAGCAGCCAGTCCGGGACGACTTACCAAGAGACCCAGTACTTC
D: -; J: TRBJ2-3; size: many; V: TRBV3-1; CDR3: CASRGLSKTQYF; DNA: TGTGCCAGCAGGGGCCTCTCGAAGACGCAGTATTTT
D: -; J: TRBJ1-2; size: -; V: TRBV7-2; CDR3: CASSLASRNYGYTF; DNA: TGTGCCAGCAGCTTAGCGAGCCGGAATTATGGCTACACCTTC
D: -; J: TRBJ2-1; size: -; V: TRBV10-3; CDR3: CAISESGDFNEQFF; DNA: TGTGCCATCAGTGAGTCTGGGGACTTCAATGAGCAGTTCTTC
D: -; J: TRBJ1-5; size: many; V: TRBV12-3/TRBV12-4; CDR3: CASSFSPGGDSNQPQHF; DNA: TGTGCCAGCAGTTTTAGTCCCGGGGGTGATAGCAATCAGCCCCAGCATTTT
D: -; J: TRBJ2-2; size: many; V: TRBV12-3/TRBV12-4; CDR3: CASRTAGGGTLTGELFF; DNA: TGTGCCAGCAGGACCGCCGGTGGGGGGACCCTAACCGGGGAGCTGTTTTTT
D: TRBD2; J: TRBJ2-1; size: many; V: TRBV6-5; CDR3: CASSFGLAVNEQFF; DNA: TGTGCCAGCAGTTTCGGACTAGCGGTAAATGAGCAGTTCTTC
D: TRBD1; J: TRBJ2-7; size: many; V: TRBV5-1; CDR3: CASSFSGTGGDEQYF; DNA: TGCGCCAGCAGCTTTTCCGGGACAGGGGGTGACGAGCAGTACTTC
D: TRBD1; J: TRBJ1-2; size: few; V: TRBV7-2; CDR3: CASTLTGGYGYTF; DNA: TGTGCCAGCACGTTAACAGGGGGCTACGGCTACACCTTC
D: TRBD1; J: TRBJ1-1; size: many; V: TRBV18; CDR3: CASSPPRTTGTGEAFF; DNA: TGTGCCAGCTCACCCCCCCGTACAACCGGGACAGGGGAAGCTTTCTTT
D: -; J: TRBJ1-1; size: many; V: TRBV20-1; CDR3: CSARDGYTEAFF; DNA: TGCAGTGCTAGAGATGGGTACACTGAAGCTTTCTTT
D: -; J: TRBJ2-7; size: -; V: TRBV19; CDR3: CASSSQDSSSSEQYF; DNA: TGTGCCAGTAGTTCCCAGGACTCATCCAGCTCCGAGCAGTACTTC
D: -; J: TRBJ2-7; size: many; V: TRBV7-2; CDR3: CASSPGLSGFYEQYF; DNA: TGTGCCAGCAGTCCGGGCCTCTCCGGGTTCTACGAGCAGTACTTC
D: TRBD1; J: TRBJ1-6; size: many; V: TRBV7-2; CDR3: CASSPRRGRQGLHF; DNA: TGTGCCAGCAGCCCAAGAAGGGGGCGGCAAGGCCTCCACTTT
D: -; J: TRBJ1-4; size: many; V: TRBV12-3/TRBV12-4; CDR3: CASSPRRLTNEKLFF; DNA: TGTGCCAGCAGTCCTAGGCGTCTAACCAATGAAAAACTGTTTTTT
D: -; J: TRBJ2-7; size: many; V: TRBV4-1; CDR3: CASSQEGSSYEQYF; DNA: TGCGCCAGCAGCCAAGAAGGGAGCTCCTACGAGCAGTACTTC
D: TRBD1; J: TRBJ2-3; size: many; V: TRBV5-1; CDR3: CASRFGQGTDTQYF; DNA: TGCGCCAGCAGGTTCGGACAGGGCACAGATACGCAGTATTTT
D: TRBD2; J: TRBJ2-5; size: -; V: TRBV20-1; CDR3: CSAQPGGGQETQYF; DNA: TGCAGTGCCCAACCGGGCGGGGGTCAAGAGACCCAGTACTTC
D: -; J: TRBJ1-1; size: -; V: TRBV7-9; CDR3: CASSLTSRDTEAFF; DNA: TGTGCCAGCAGCTTAACTTCAAGGGACACTGAAGCTTTCTTT
D: -; J: TRBJ2-6; size: -; V: TRBV7-9; CDR3: CASSERDASSGANVLTF; DNA: TGTGCCAGCAGCGAACGGGACGCAAGCTCTGGGGCCAACGTCCTGACTTTC
D: TRBD1; J: TRBJ2-7; size: many; V: TRBV6-1; CDR3: CATRTGNYEQYF; DNA: TGTGCCACGAGGACAGGAAACTACGAGCAGTACTTC
D: TRBD2; J: TRBJ2-3; size: many; V: TRBV6-6; CDR3: CASSYSLAGGQDTQYF; DNA: TGTGCCAGCAGTTACTCACTAGCGGGGGGGCAAGATACGCAGTATTTT
D: -; J: TRBJ2-7; size: many; V: TRBV19; CDR3: CASSIWGTESYEQYF; DNA: TGTGCCAGTAGTATTTGGGGGACGGAATCCTACGAGCAGTACTTC
D: -; J: TRBJ2-3; size: many; V: TRBV6-1; CDR3: CASSEGTGSTDTQYF; DNA: TGTGCCAGCAGTGAAGGAACAGGGAGCACAGATACGCAGTATTTT
D: -; J: TRBJ2-7; size: few; V: TRBV12-3/TRBV12-4; CDR3: CASSLKVNGEQYF; DNA: TGTGCCAGCAGTTTAAAGGTAAACGGGGAGCAGTACTTC
D: -; J: TRBJ2-3; size: many; V: TRBV20-1; CDR3: CSAARLADTQYF; DNA: TGCAGTGCTGCCCGACTAGCAGATACGCAGTATTTT
D: -; J: TRBJ2-7; size: many; V: TRBV6-5; CDR3: CASSYSSGRAYEQYF; DNA: TGTGCCAGCAGTTACTCGTCGGGGCGCGCCTACGAGCAGTACTTC
D: -; J: TRBJ2-2; size: few; V: TRBV3-1; CDR3: CASSQRTDQTGELFF; DNA: TGTGCCAGCAGCCAACGGACAGACCAAACCGGGGAGCTGTTTTTT
D: -; J: TRBJ1-1; size: many; V: TRBV15; CDR3: CATSRDRKGTEAFF; DNA: TGTGCCACCAGCAGAGATAGAAAGGGAACTGAAGCTTTCTTT
D: TRBD1; J: TRBJ1-2; size: many; V: TRBV19; CDR3: CASTTNRGTNYGYTF; DNA: TGTGCCAGTACCACAAACAGGGGAACTAACTATGGCTACACCTTC
D: -; J: TRBJ2-7; size: few; V: TRBV20-1; CDR3: CSVLGHRTLSYEQYF; DNA: TGCAGTGTCCTAGGGCACAGGACCCTCTCCTACGAGCAGTACTTC
D: -; J: TRBJ2-5; size: few; V: TRBV5-1; CDR3: CASSTQGEETQYF; DNA: TGCGCCAGCAGCACACAGGGAGAGGAGACCCAGTACTTC
D: -; J: TRBJ1-3; size: many; V: TRBV5-5; CDR3: CASSLVQGKGNTIYF; DNA: TGTGCCAGCAGCTTGGTACAGGGTAAAGGAAACACCATATATTTT
D: -; J: TRBJ2-2; size: many; V: TRBV25-1; CDR3: CASSENLGGTGELFF; DNA: TGTGCCAGCAGTGAAAATCTAGGGGGAACCGGGGAGCTGTTTTTT
D: -; J: TRBJ1-1; size: many; V: TRBV27; CDR3: CASSLSKVTEAFF; DNA: TGTGCCAGCAGTTTATCTAAGGTCACTGAAGCTTTCTTT
D: TRBD1; J: TRBJ1-2; size: few; V: TRBV12-3/TRBV12-4; CDR3: CASSSDRGNYGYTF; DNA: TGTGCCAGCAGTAGCGACAGGGGAAACTATGGCTACACCTTC
D: TRBD1; J: TRBJ2-7; size: many; V: TRBV5-1; CDR3: CASNTGTGGSEQYF; DNA: TGCGCCAGCAATACCGGGACAGGGGGATCCGAGCAGTACTTC
D: TRBD2; J: TRBJ2-1; size: many; V: TRBV20-1; CDR3: CSASGVLAENFYNEQFF; DNA: TGCAGTGCTAGTGGGGTTCTAGCGGAAAATTTCTACAATGAGCAGTTCTTC
D: TRBD1; J: TRBJ2-3; size: -; V: TRBV7-2; CDR3: CASSVPGQSTDTQYF; DNA: TGTGCCAGCAGCGTCCCGGGACAGAGCACAGATACGCAGTATTTT
D: TRBD2; J: TRBJ2-1; size: few; V: TRBV24-1; CDR3: CATSDGTSGSWGSYNEQFF; DNA: TGTGCCACCAGTGATGGGACTAGCGGGAGTTGGGGCTCCTACAATGAGCAGTTCTTC
D: -; J: TRBJ2-7; size: few; V: TRBV7-9; CDR3: CASSANRVGKQYF; DNA: TGTGCCAGCAGCGCCAACAGGGTTGGAAAGCAGTACTTC
D: -; J: TRBJ2-1; size: many; V: TRBV10-3; CDR3: CAISELTRGEQFF; DNA: TGTGCCATCAGTGAGCTTACTAGGGGTGAGCAGTTCTTC
D: -; J: TRBJ2-2; size: many; V: TRBV29-1; CDR3: CSVVRGANTGELFF; DNA: TGCAGCGTTGTGAGGGGGGCGAACACCGGGGAGCTGTTTTTT
D: TRBD2; J: TRBJ2-7; size: -; V: TRBV10-2; CDR3: CASRAYGLGDEQYF; DNA: TGCGCCAGCAGGGCCTATGGACTAGGGGACGAGCAGTACTTC
D: -; J: TRBJ2-1; size: few; V: TRBV19; CDR3: CASRGSNEQFF; DNA: TGTGCCAGTAGGGGAAGCAATGAGCAGTTCTTC
D: -; J: TRBJ1-1; size: many; V: TRBV27; CDR3: CASSLRPSGSLAFF; DNA: TGTGCCAGCAGCCTTCGACCATCCGGGTCCCTAGCTTTCTTT
D: -; J: TRBJ1-5; size: many; V: TRBV4-1; CDR3: CASSLTGTGLRGNQPQHF; DNA: TGCGCCAGCAGCCTTACCGGGACCGGCCTTCGGGGCAATCAGCCCCAGCATTTT
D: -; J: TRBJ2-3; size: many; V: TRBV6-1; CDR3: CASKDLSTDTQYF; DNA: TGTGCCAGCAAGGACCTAAGCACAGATACGCAGTATTTT
D: TRBD1; J: TRBJ2-1; size: many; V: TRBV7-9; CDR3: CASNRQGHNEQFF; DNA: TGTGCCAGCAACAGACAGGGCCACAATGAGCAGTTCTTC
D: -; J: TRBJ2-5; size: many; V: TRBV5-1; CDR3: CASSKEETQYF; DNA: TGCGCCAGCAGCAAAGAAGAGACCCAGTACTTC
D: TRBD1; J: TRBJ2-7; size: many; V: TRBV15; CDR3: CATSRDPQGSEQYF; DNA: TGTGCCACCAGCCGAGACCCACAGGGGTCCGAGCAGTACTTC
D: -; J: TRBJ2-1; size: -; V: TRBV12-3/TRBV12-4; CDR3: CASTLLGPGEFF; DNA: TGTGCCAGCACCCTCCTGGGGCCTGGGGAGTTCTTC
D: -; J: TRBJ1-1; size: many; V: TRBV3-1; CDR3: CASSQVLTGRAFF; DNA: TGTGCCAGCAGCCAAGTATTAACAGGGAGAGCTTTCTTT
D: -; J: TRBJ2-5; size: -; V: TRBV7-6; CDR3: CASSLGGTPQETQYF; DNA: TGTGCCAGCAGCTTAGGCGGGACACCTCAAGAGACCCAGTACTTC